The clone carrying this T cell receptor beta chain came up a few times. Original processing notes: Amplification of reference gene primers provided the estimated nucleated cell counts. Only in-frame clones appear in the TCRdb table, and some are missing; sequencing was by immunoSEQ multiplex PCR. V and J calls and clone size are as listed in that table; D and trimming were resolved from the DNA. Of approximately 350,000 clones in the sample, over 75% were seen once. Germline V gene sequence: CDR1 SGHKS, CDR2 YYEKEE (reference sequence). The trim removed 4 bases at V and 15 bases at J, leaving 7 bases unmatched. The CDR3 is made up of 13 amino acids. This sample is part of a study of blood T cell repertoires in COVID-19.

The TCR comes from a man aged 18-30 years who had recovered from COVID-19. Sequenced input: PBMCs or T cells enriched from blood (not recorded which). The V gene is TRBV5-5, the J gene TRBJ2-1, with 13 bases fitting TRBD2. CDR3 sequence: CASSTLAGGPRFF. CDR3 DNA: TGTGCCAGCAGCACACTAGCGGGAGGGCCTCGGTTCTTC. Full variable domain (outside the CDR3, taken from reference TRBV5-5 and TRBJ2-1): DAGVTQSPTHLIKTRGQQVTLRCSPISGHKSVSWYQQVLGQGPQFIFQYYEKEERGRGNFPDRFSARQFPNYSSELNVNALLLGDSALYLCASSTLAGGPRFFGPGTRLTVL.